One sample yielded the 14 T cell receptor beta chains listed below, sequenced in a study of blood T cell repertoires in COVID-19. TCRdb keeps only in-frame clones here, not all; method: immunoSEQ multiplex PCR. Here the sample spans some 150,000 clones, about three quarters being singletons. Sequenced input: PBMCs or T cells enriched from blood (not recorded which). The receptors here all came from a woman aged 45-60 years who had recovered from COVID-19.

The V and J genes are TRBV10-1 and TRBJ2-2; D gene uncertain. The germline CDR1 and CDR2 sequences are WNHNN and SYGVQD (reference sequence). The CDR3 contains 12 residues. Trimming shortened V by 3 bases and J by 6 bases, and 5 bases separated the two germline ends. In DNA form, the CDR3 reads TGCGCCAGCAGTGATCAGGCCGGGGAGCTGTTTTTT. It codes for CASSDQAGELFF.

This clone appeared once. V and J are TRBV7-8 and TRBJ1-1, with D possibly TRBD1 on 5 matching bases. The CDR3 runs to 13 residues. CDR1 SGHVS and CDR2 FQNEAQ come from the germline V gene. V was cut by 3 bases and J by 1 base, with 6 bases left in between. Here the CDR3 reads CASSFGGNTEAFF. Here the CDR3 DNA reads TGTGCCAGCAGCTTCGGGGGGAACACTGAAGCTTTCTTT.

The rearrangement links TRBV30 to TRBJ1-3, with unresolved D. Germline V gene sequence: CDR1 GTSNPN, CDR2 SVGIG (reference sequence). This CDR3 contains 13 residues. The CDR3 DNA reads TGTGCTTTTGGGGAGGGCACTGGAAACACCATATATTTT. This gives the protein CAFGEGTGNTIYF. Together with reference TRBV30 and TRBJ1-3, the CDR3 gives the full variable domain: SQTIHQWPATLVQPVGSPLSLECTVEGTSNPNLYWYRQAAGRGLQLLFYSVGIGQISSEVPQNLSASRPQDRQFILSSKKLLLSDSGFYLCAFGEGTGNTIYFGEGSWLTVV.

V gene TRBV2 combines with J gene TRBJ2-5, with 7 bases that match TRBD1. The CDR3 runs 16 residues. The germline V gene has CDR1 SNHLY and CDR2 FYNNEI. J was trimmed by 1 base and V by 6 bases; bases with no gene match: 11. CDR3 amino acids: CASSSYTGVTQETQYF. The CDR3 DNA is TGTGCCAGCAGCAGTTATACAGGGGTGACCCAAGAGACCCAGTACTTC.

The genes are TRBV7-9 and TRBJ1-1; D remains unclear. The V gene lost 7 bases and the J gene lost 0 bases, with 12 bases spanning the gap. The CDR3 length is 14 residues. Per germline, CDR1 SEHNR and CDR2 FQNEAQ (reference sequence). Here the CDR3 reads CASIRAVMNTEAFF. CDR3 bases: TGTGCCAGCATAAGAGCCGTTATGAACACTGAAGCTTTCTTT.

The chain employs TRBV18 and TRBJ1-3, with D perhaps matching TRBD1 (5 bases). V lost 8 bases to trimming and J lost 0 bases, with 11 bases between them. CDR1 and CDR2 (germline): KGHSH, LQKENI. There are 14 residues in the CDR3. The CDR3 DNA follows: TGTGCCAGCACGCCGGGGGTCTCTGGAAACACCATATATTTT. Its translation is CASTPGVSGNTIYF.

A single count supports this clone. The rearrangement uses TRBV30 and TRBJ1-2; no reliable D call. Trimming took 2 bases from V and 8 from J, leaving 18 bases between them. The CDR3 loop spans 14 amino acids. CDR1 is GTSNPN, CDR2 SVGIG, per germline (reference sequence). The CDR3 nucleotides read TGTGCCTGGAGTCGTTCGACACGGAATCAGGGCTACACCTTC. Its translation: CAWSRSTRNQGYTF.

The chain combines TRBV11-2 with TRBJ2-1, with 11 bases fitting TRBD2. Germline loops: CDR1 SGHAT, CDR2 FQNNGV. J gave up 11 bases and V 5 bases, and 11 bases lay outside the gene matches. The CDR3 is made up of 15 amino acids. The CDR3 spells CASSPSHTSGSKQFF. Here the CDR3 DNA reads TGTGCCAGCAGCCCAAGTCACACTAGCGGGAGTAAGCAGTTCTTC.

The CDR3 loop is CASSLGRLAHYNEQFF. CDR3 DNA sequence: TGCGCCAGCAGCTTAGGGAGACTAGCGCATTACAATGAGCAGTTCTTC. The V call is TRBV5-1, the J call TRBJ2-1, with 8 bases identical to TRBD2. The V gene end was trimmed by 2 bases and the J gene end by 4 bases; junction bases not matched to a gene: 8. The V gene's germline CDR1 is SGHRS and CDR2 YFSETQ. The CDR3 runs 16 residues.

This clone was found a few times. V and J are TRBV20-1 and TRBJ1-1; 11 nucleotides match TRBD1. The CDR3 is 15 amino acids. The J segment lost 9 bases and the V segment lost 3 bases, leaving 12 bases of the junction unmatched. The germline CDR1 and CDR2 sequences are DFQATT and SNEGSKA (reference sequence). The CDR3 DNA is TGCAGTGCTAGTTCCCGGGGACAGGGGGATGCAAAAGCTTTCTTT. Protein: CSASSRGQGDAKAFF.

The chain is built from TRBV28 and TRBJ2-6; tentative D call: TRBD1 (6 bases). CDR3 size: 15 residues. CDR1 is MDHEN and CDR2 is SYDVKM in the germline V gene. The V gene lost 9 bases and the J gene lost 0 bases, with 12 bases spanning the gap. CDR3 sequence (DNA): TGTGCCAGTCTTAAGGACAGCTCTGGGGCCAACGTCCTGACTTTC. It specifies CASLKDSSGANVLTF.

V usage is TRBV27 and J usage is TRBJ1-1; the D is unclear. CDR1 and CDR2 (germline): MNHEY, SMNVEV (reference sequence). The length of the CDR3 is 13 residues. V shed 8 bases and J shed 2 bases, with 12 bases lying between them. CDR3 DNA sequence: TGTGCCAGCTGGAGGACGGCTAACACTGAAGCTTTCTTT. Its protein product is CASWRTANTEAFF.

This chain links TRBV7-2 with TRBJ2-7, with a possible D match to TRBD2 (5 bases). The germline CDR1 and CDR2 sequences are SGHTA and FQGNSA. The germline V and J ends were trimmed by 7 bases and 0 bases, with 7 bases remaining between them. The CDR3 is 12 amino acids. The CDR3 loop is CASKRSSYEQYF. For the CDR3, the DNA is TGTGCCAGCAAGCGGTCCTCCTACGAGCAGTACTTC.

The J gene is TRBJ2-5, the V gene TRBV11-2; 7 bases align to TRBD2. The CDR3 totals 15 residues. In germline, CDR1 is SGHAT, CDR2 FQNNGV. Trimming at V came to 3 bases and at J to 1 base, leaving 5 bases not matched to a gene. CDR3 residues: CASSFGSGAQETQYF. CDR3 sequence (DNA): TGTGCCAGCAGCTTTGGAAGCGGGGCCCAAGAGACCCAGTACTTC.